A selection of T cell receptor beta chains follows, all from one sample in a study of HIV-infected children after antiretroviral therapy interruption. TCRdb analysed the 3' RACE reads with MiXCR anew, one entry per CDR3 protein. The data contain around 47,000 distinct CDR3 sequences, 4.3% of them singletons. The source was CD45RA+ CD4+ T cells from PBMCs, pooled from several time points, collected from a donor given antiretroviral therapy, either interrupted or continuous. The origin of the receptors is a pool of human donors with HIV. Both conserved end residues are part of each CDR3. The order of the fields is D gene, clone size, J gene, V gene, CDR3 DNA, CDR3 protein. D genes are given only for firm matches. Rows may omit the clone size; those that give it use once, few, many or a size class.

>TRBD1|.|TRBJ2-7|TRBV12-3/TRBV12-4
TGTGCCAGCAGTCCTCAGGGGGCCGTTTACGAGCAGTACTTC
CASSPQGAVYEQYF
>.|.|TRBJ2-1|TRBV2
TGTGCCAGCAGTGAGATTGTACAGGAATCGGAGTTCTTC
CASSEIVQESEFF
>.|many|TRBJ2-6|TRBV5-1
TGCGCCAGCAGCGTCGTCCCCTCTGGGGCCAACGTCCTGACTTTC
CASSVVPSGANVLTF
>.|many|TRBJ2-5|TRBV12-3/TRBV12-4
TGTGCCAGCAGCTCGGACGCTTACGAGACCCAGTACTTC
CASSSDAYETQYF
>TRBD1|many|TRBJ2-7|TRBV10-3
TGTGCCATCAGTGAGTCGGACAGGGACGGCTACGAGCAGTACTTC
CAISESDRDGYEQYF
>.|few|TRBJ2-1|TRBV28
TGTGCCAGCAGTCTCGCGGTCAGTGAGCAGTTCTTC
CASSLAVSEQFF
>TRBD2|many|TRBJ2-3|TRBV12-5
TGTGCTAGTGGTTTGGTAGTAAGCGGGGGGCCCGATACGCAGTATTTT
CASGLVVSGGPDTQYF
>TRBD2|.|TRBJ2-7|TRBV20-1
TGCAGTGCTAGAGGGGGAGGGGTCGAGCAGTACTTC
CSARGGGVEQYF
>TRBD2|many|TRBJ2-5|TRBV7-2
TGTGCCAGCAGTAGATACCGGGGGGAAGAAACCCAGTACTTC
CASSRYRGEETQYF
>.|.|TRBJ2-1|TRBV7-8
TGTGCCAGCAGCTTAGCCTTCGGGGCCTACAATGAGCAGTTCTTC
CASSLAFGAYNEQFF
>TRBD1|.|TRBJ1-2|TRBV5-1
TGCGCCAGCAGCCGGGACAGGAACTATGGCTACACCTTC
CASSRDRNYGYTF
>TRBD1|many|TRBJ1-3|TRBV18
TGTGCCAGCTCACCACGGACAGGGGGCTCCGAAGGAAACACCATATATTTT
CASSPRTGGSEGNTIYF
>.|many|TRBJ2-1|TRBV11-3
TGTGCCAGCAGCGGGGGGGCCCCGTATGAGCAGTTCTTC
CASSGGAPYEQFF
>.|few|TRBJ2-1|TRBV10-2
TGCGCCAGCAGCCCCACAGGATATCCCTACAATGAGCAGTTCTTC
CASSPTGYPYNEQFF
>.|many|TRBJ2-5|TRBV29-1
TGCAGCGTTGACAGGGACCCCTTC
CSVDRDPF
>TRBD2|many|TRBJ2-3|TRBV2
TGTGCCAGCAGTGACGCTAGCGGGGTCACAGATACGCAGTATTTT
CASSDASGVTDTQYF
>.|medium-sized|TRBJ1-3|TRBV4-2
TGTGCCAGCAGCCTTCCCGTAGGGAGGGGAAACACCATATATTTT
CASSLPVGRGNTIYF
>.|few|TRBJ1-1|TRBV6-2/TRBV6-3
TGTGCCAGCAGTTACGAGGAGGGAACTGAAGCTTTCTTT
CASSYEEGTEAFF
>.|.|TRBJ1-2|TRBV3-2
TGTGCCAGCAGCCAAGAAGGTATCGGGGGCTACACCTTC
CASSQEGIGGYTF
>.|many|TRBJ1-1|TRBV12-5
TGTGCTAGTGGTCCTCAGGACACTGAAGCTTTCTTT
CASGPQDTEAFF
>TRBD1|.|TRBJ1-1|TRBV28
TGTGCCAGCAGTCGGGGACAGTTCGGGACTGAAGCTTTCTTT
CASSRGQFGTEAFF
>.|many|TRBJ1-5|TRBV18
TGTGCCAGCTCAGGGGACGGTAGCAATCAGCCCCAGCATTTT
CASSGDGSNQPQHF
>.|many|TRBJ2-2|TRBV2
TGTGCCGGGCGCCGGACTGGGACGAACACCGGGGAGCTGTTTTTT
CAGRRTGTNTGELFF
>TRBD2|few|TRBJ2-3|TRBV11-2
TGTGCCAGCAGCTCCCTCCGTAGCGGGGGGAACACAGATACGCAGTATTTT
CASSSLRSGGNTDTQYF
>.|medium-sized|TRBJ1-6|TRBV13
TGTGCCAGCAGCTTAGCGGGTGATTCACCCCTCCACTTT
CASSLAGDSPLHF
>.|many|TRBJ1-6|TRBV5-1
TGCGCCAGCAGCTGGACCGGGACGGCCAATTCACCCCTCCACTTT
CASSWTGTANSPLHF
>.|many|TRBJ2-3|TRBV7-9
TGTGCCAGCATCTCCTCCGGGGTCACTAGTTGGGGGAGCACAGATACGCAGTATTTT
CASISSGVTSWGSTDTQYF
>.|once|TRBJ2-5|TRBV6-1
TGTGCCAGCAGGTGGGCAGGGGTGGAGACCCAGTACTTC
CASRWAGVETQYF
>.|.|TRBJ1-5|TRBV27
TGTGCCAGCAGTTTGCAGGGGAATCAGCCCCAGCATTTT
CASSLQGNQPQHF
>TRBD2|many|TRBJ2-1|TRBV7-3
TGTGCCAGCAGCCCCGGGGTAGCGGGGGGGAATGAGCAGTTCTTC
CASSPGVAGGNEQFF
>.|many|TRBJ2-7|TRBV4-2
TGTGCCAGCAGCCAAGGAGACGGGAACTACGAGCAGTACTTC
CASSQGDGNYEQYF
>TRBD2|many|TRBJ2-1|TRBV5-4
TGTGCCAGCAGCTTGGTCGGGGGGGCGGAACGGAATGAGCAGTTCTTC
CASSLVGGAERNEQFF
>.|many|TRBJ2-3|TRBV30
TGTGCCTCCATAAGGTCAGCAGATACGCAGTATTTT
CASIRSADTQYF
>.|many|TRBJ2-1|TRBV5-1
TGCGCCAGCAGCTTGGACTACAATGAGCAGTTCTTC
CASSLDYNEQFF
>.|.|TRBJ1-4|TRBV5-8
TGTGCCAGCAGTCAGGATTCCTTTGAAAAACTGTTTTTT
CASSQDSFEKLFF
>.|many|TRBJ2-7|TRBV14
TGTGCCAGCAGCCCCCTGGGGGGGGGCAACGAGCAGTACTTC
CASSPLGGGNEQYF
>.|many|TRBJ2-1|TRBV14
TGTGCCAGCAGCGTAACAGCCCCTTACAATGAGCAGTTCTTC
CASSVTAPYNEQFF
>.|.|TRBJ1-5|TRBV2
TGTGCCAGCAGTGAGACGTCAGGGCCCCAGCATTTT
CASSETSGPQHF
>.|many|TRBJ1-1|TRBV11-2
TGTGCCAGCAGGGGGGGCGCGACCACTGAAGCTTTCTTT
CASRGGATTEAFF
>.|many|TRBJ2-1|TRBV20-1
TGCAGTGCCCTGACGGAAAATGAGCAGTTCTTC
CSALTENEQFF
>.|few|TRBJ2-6|TRBV23-1
TGCGCCAGCAGTCAATTTGGGCACCCTCCTTTCTCGAGGGGGGCCAACGTCCTGACTTTC
CASSQFGHPPFSRGANVLTF
>.|many|TRBJ2-3|TRBV10-3
TGTGCCATCAGTGGGCCAGATACGCAGTATTTT
CAISGPDTQYF
>TRBD1|many|TRBJ2-5|TRBV20-1
TGCAGTGCTAAAAAGGGACAGTTCCAAGAGACCCAGTACTTC
CSAKKGQFQETQYF
>.|many|TRBJ1-1|TRBV4-2
TGTGCCAGCAGCCAAGAAGGTAGGGGACAAGAAGCTTTCTTT
CASSQEGRGQEAFF
>TRBD1|many|TRBJ1-3|TRBV20-1
TGCAGTGCTATACAGGGGTTTGGAAACACCATATATTTT
CSAIQGFGNTIYF
>.|many|TRBJ1-2|TRBV27
TGTGCCACCCGGGGGGGTTGGCCTTATGGCTACACCTTC
CATRGGWPYGYTF
>.|few|TRBJ2-3|TRBV28
TGTGCCAGCACCCGACGGTTAGATACGCAGTATTTT
CASTRRLDTQYF
>TRBD2|many|TRBJ2-1|TRBV10-3
TGTGCCATCAGTGAGTCCCGCGGGGGGGCCAATGAGCAGTTCTTC
CAISESRGGANEQFF
>TRBD2|.|TRBJ2-3|TRBV20-1
TGCAGTGCTAGATCCGGACTAGGACGTGGTGATACGCAGTATTTT
CSARSGLGRGDTQYF
>.|few|TRBJ1-5|TRBV20-1
TGCAGTGCCAGCAACGGGGCGGCCAGTCAGCCCCAGCATTTT
CSASNGAASQPQHF
>.|many|TRBJ2-2|TRBV12-5
TGTGCTAGTGGTTTGGTGCAGAACACCGGGGAGCTGTTTTTT
CASGLVQNTGELFF